This T cell receptor beta chain was identified in a study of T cells in narcolepsy. Looking at the study overall: Healthy controls were enrolled alongside patients with narcolepsy type 1 or type 2. The study, taken as a whole, reports: HCRT-specific and TRIB2-specific autoreactive clonotypes appeared among same-patient CSF and blood CD4+ clonotypes. Healthy controls reportedly lacked the autoreactive clonotypes serially found in patients' blood.

The assay was immunoSEQ multiplex PCR, and TCRdb's table has in-frame clones only and misses some. This sample yields over 25,000 clones, of which roughly three quarters are seen a single time; roughly 3.5% belongs to the top ten. Looked up from germline, CDR1 is MNHEY and CDR2 is SVGAGI. Trimming took 0 bases from V and 4 from J; bases not matched to a gene: 3. CDR3 length equals 15 residues. Worth noting for this clone: Its specificity is not known.

Sequencing was done on a sample of memory (CD45RA-) CD4+ T cells from blood. This rearrangement joins TRBV6-5 to TRBJ1-1; TRBD1 aligns across 9 bases. The TCR was taken from a human donor in good health. Here the CDR3 reads CASSYSETGGTEAFF. DNA for the CDR3: TGTGCCAGCAGTTACTCAGAGACAGGGGGCACTGAAGCTTTCTTT.